Following are 26 T cell receptor beta chains from one sample sequenced in a study of blood T cell repertoires in COVID-19. Clones were read by immunoSEQ multiplex PCR, and TCRdb kept only the in-frame ones, dropping some. The data hold 60,000 to 75,000 clones, with around two thirds observed a single time. The specimen was PBMCs or T cells enriched from blood (not recorded which). These receptors were taken from a woman aged 60 to 75 who had been exposed to COVID-19.

J is TRBJ1-2 and V is TRBV6-5; 9 nucleotides agree with TRBD1. The CDR3 has 16 residues. V lost 4 bases and J lost 6; bases outside the gene matches: 12. CDR1 is MNHEY and CDR2 is SVGAGI in the germline V gene. CDR3: CASSFSNRDRVDGYTF. The CDR3 nucleotides are TGTGCCAGCAGTTTCTCCAACCGGGACAGGGTGGATGGCTACACCTTC.

The chain employs TRBV28 and TRBJ1-1; D is uncertain. CDR3 size: 13 residues. The germline CDR1 and CDR2 sequences are MDHEN and SYDVKM. Trimming removed 1 base from V and 4 bases from J, with 7 bases in between. The CDR3 coding sequence is TGTGCCAGCAGTTTATTGGGAGTCACTGAAGCTTTCTTT. Residues: CASSLLGVTEAFF. The variable domain in full, with the rest retrieved from reference TRBV28 and TRBJ1-1, is DVKVTQSSRYLVKRTGEKVFLECVQDMDHENMFWYRQDPGLGLRLIYFSYDVKMKEKGDIPEGYSVSREKKERFSLILESASTNQTSMYLCASSLLGVTEAFFGQGTRLTVV.

The chain carries TRBV23-1 and TRBJ1-5; the D gene is possibly TRBD1 (6 bases). TRBV23-1 is flagged as an ORF with uncertain function. Trimming took off 2 bases at V and 3 bases at J, with 14 bases between the two ends. This CDR3 comprises 16 residues. CDR3 sequence (DNA): TGCGCCAGCAGTCAACGATTAGGGGGTTACAATCAGCCCCAGCATTTT. Residues: CASSQRLGGYNQPQHF.

This clone was observed a single time. The rearrangement joins TRBV5-4 to TRBJ2-4, with 8 bases lining up with TRBD1. The length of the CDR3 is 16 residues. In germline, CDR1 is SGHNT, CDR2 YYREEE (reference sequence). Trimming took 1 base from V and 3 from J; bases not matched to a gene: 6. CDR3 sequence reads: CASSLRGTGRKNIQYF. CDR3 in DNA: TGTGCCAGCAGCTTGCGGGGGACAGGACGCAAAAACATTCAGTACTTC.

In its sample, this clone was seen once. The chain is built from TRBV6-6 and TRBJ2-1; 10 bases align to TRBD2. The CDR3 covers 17 residues. V dropped 5 bases and J dropped 1; count of bases not matched to a gene: 8. Germline V gene lookup returns CDR1 MNHNY and CDR2 SVGAGI (reference sequence). The CDR3 nucleotides are TGTGCCAGCAGTCCCCGACTAGCGGGCCTTTCCTACAATGAGCAGTTCTTC. Residues: CASSPRLAGLSYNEQFF.

In this sample, this clone turned up once. The rearrangement joins TRBV28 to TRBJ2-1, with TRBD2 matching over 11 bases. Germline V gives CDR1 MDHEN, CDR2 SYDVKM. The CDR3 runs 16 residues. The trim removed 5 bases at V and 9 bases at J, leaving 12 bases unmatched. The CDR3 sequence is CASSLLAGGAFGEQFF. In nucleotides, the CDR3 is TGTGCCAGCAGTCTTTTAGCGGGAGGGGCCTTTGGTGAGCAGTTCTTC.

The V call is TRBV12-3 or TRBV12-4, the J call TRBJ1-1, with TRBD1 matching 7 bases. The J segment lost 10 bases and the V segment lost 4 bases, leaving 9 bases of the junction unmatched. CDR3 length equals 13 residues. CDR3 amino acids: CASSSTGYTVAFF. CDR3 sequence (DNA): TGTGCCAGCAGTTCGACAGGGTATACGGTAGCTTTCTTT.

The rearrangement uses TRBV11-2 and TRBJ2-7; 7 nucleotides align to TRBD2. V lost 8 bases to trimming and J lost 3 bases; unmatched junction nucleotides: 13. Germline lookup yields CDR1 SGHAT and CDR2 FQNNGV. The CDR3 is 15 residues long. The CDR3 sequence: CASRSWGRVGYEQYF. The CDR3 nucleotides are TGTGCCAGCCGCTCGTGGGGGAGGGTAGGCTACGAGCAGTACTTC.

CDR3 amino acids: CASSQDNTNYGYTF. The CDR3 coding sequence is TGTGCCAGTAGTCAGGACAACACTAACTATGGCTACACCTTC. The V gene is TRBV19, the J gene TRBJ1-2, with D maybe TRBD1 (5 bases). Germline loops: CDR1 LNHDA, CDR2 SQIVND (reference sequence). The V and J ends lost 5 bases and 0 bases respectively, with 10 bases between them. This CDR3 is 14 amino acids long.

This chain links TRBV5-8 with TRBJ1-5; 9 bases match TRBD1. Losses at the gene ends were 1 base for V and 6 bases for J; bases not matched to a gene: 11. Per germline, CDR1 SGHTS and CDR2 YDEGEE. The CDR3 runs 17 residues. The CDR3 DNA is TGTGCCAGCAGCTTGTTTCGGCGGGACAGGGTTGGTCAGCCCCAGCATTTT. Residues: CASSLFRRDRVGQPQHF.

This clone came up a few times. V and J are TRBV7-2 and TRBJ2-6, with D tentatively TRBD1 (6 bases). This CDR3 contains 15 residues. V dropped 5 bases and J dropped 0 bases, with 8 bases sitting between them. Germline V gene data show CDR1 as SGHTA and CDR2 as FQGNSA. CDR3 DNA: TGTGCCAGCAGCATACAGGGCTCTGGGGCCAACGTCCTGACTTTC. This encodes CASSIQGSGANVLTF.

This chain uses TRBV6-2 or TRBV6-3 with TRBJ2-5, with 10 bases fitting TRBD2. Germline CDR1 reads MNHEY; CDR2 reads SVGEGT. This CDR3 has 15 amino acids. Trimming took 5 bases from V and 1 from J; bases not matched to a gene: 4. The CDR3 DNA is TGTGCCAGCAGTCTACTAGCGGGAACCCAAGAGACCCAGTACTTC. Its translation is CASSLLAGTQETQYF.

The chain is built from TRBV7-3 and TRBJ1-3; D not certain. The germline V gene has CDR1 SGHTA and CDR2 FQGTGA. Trimming took 1 base from V and 0 from J, leaving 4 bases between them. The CDR3 contains 14 residues. CDR3 coding DNA: TGTGCCAGCAGCTTAAGCAGCTCTGGAAACACCATATATTTT. Translation gives CASSLSSSGNTIYF.

This chain uses TRBV6-5 with TRBJ2-1; the match to TRBD1 covers 8 bases. The CDR3 is 12 amino acids. Looked up from germline, CDR1 is MNHEY and CDR2 is SVGAGI. Losses at the gene ends were 5 bases for V and 9 bases for J; bases not matched to a gene: 3. CDR3 sequence: CASSPRGLEQFF. For the CDR3, the DNA is TGTGCCAGCAGTCCCAGGGGGCTTGAGCAGTTCTTC.

The V gene is TRBV4-1, the J gene TRBJ2-3, with a tentative D call TRBD1 (6 bases). Per the germline V gene, CDR1 is MGHRA and CDR2 is YSYEKL. V was shortened by 2 bases and J by 3 bases, with 12 bases between the two germline ends. The CDR3 has 15 residues. The CDR3 reads CASSQRQDWTDTQYF. The CDR3 coding sequence is TGCGCCAGCAGCCAAAGACAGGACTGGACAGATACGCAGTATTTT.

The chain links TRBV5-4 to TRBJ2-7, with D uncertain. Trimming left V 5 bases short and J 0 bases short, with 21 bases between. CDR1 SGHNT and CDR2 YYREEE come from the germline V gene (reference sequence). This CDR3 comprises 17 residues. The CDR3, as DNA: TGTGCCAGCAGTCCGGGTTCTAACGGTCCCCTCTCCTACGAGCAGTACTTC. Its protein product is CASSPGSNGPLSYEQYF.

This clone was found many times. This chain connects TRBV2 to TRBJ2-7, with D possibly matching TRBD1 (6 bases). Germline V gene lookup returns CDR1 SNHLY and CDR2 FYNNEI. The V and J ends lost 2 bases and 3 bases respectively, with 11 bases between them. CDR3 length: 14 residues. For the CDR3, the DNA is TGTGCCAGCAGTGAATCCGGGACAAACTACGAGCAGTACTTC. Translation gives CASSESGTNYEQYF.

This rearrangement joins TRBV6-5 to TRBJ1-2; D call uncertain. Germline V gene sequence: CDR1 MNHEY, CDR2 SVGAGI. The germline V and J ends were trimmed by 6 bases and 1 base, with 12 bases remaining between them. The CDR3 spans 14 residues. CDR3 sequence (DNA): TGTGCCAGCAGCCCCGAGGCCCGTAACTATGGCTACACCTTC. It codes for CASSPEARNYGYTF.

This clone appeared a single time. The chain is built from TRBV5-5 and TRBJ1-5; 9 positions agree with TRBD1. After removal of 1 base from V and 5 bases from J, the junction contained 13 bases not matched to a gene. Germline loops: CDR1 SGHKS, CDR2 YYEKEE (reference sequence). CDR3 length equals 18 residues. CDR3: CASSLRYRDRVVHQPQHF. The CDR3 DNA reads as TGTGCCAGCAGCTTGAGGTACCGGGACAGGGTCGTCCATCAGCCCCAGCATTTT.

CDR3 coding DNA: TGTGCCTGGACTACTCTCGGCAGGGGGAATTCACCCCTCCACTTT. Its protein product is CAWTTLGRGNSPLHF. The V and J genes are TRBV30 and TRBJ1-6, with 7 bases aligning to TRBD1. This CDR3 has 15 amino acids. The ends lost 4 bases at V and 7 bases at J; junction bases unmatched: 10. From germline, CDR1 is GTSNPN and CDR2 SVGIG (reference sequence).

This sequence joins TRBV3-1 (or the pseudogene TRBV3-2) and TRBJ2-1; 9 positions match TRBD2. The CDR3 is made up of 15 amino acids. Trimming took 0 bases from V and 12 from J; bases not matched to a gene: 9. Germline V gene sequence: CDR1 LGHDT, CDR2 YNNKEL (reference sequence). This chain's CDR3 is CASSQEISSGAGQFF. The CDR3 DNA reads as TGTGCCAGCAGCCAAGAGATATCTAGCGGGGCAGGGCAGTTCTTC.

V usage is TRBV5-1 and J usage is TRBJ2-1, with D tentatively TRBD1 (5 bases). The length of the CDR3 is 14 residues. CDR1 and CDR2 from the germline V gene are SGHRS and YFSETQ. Between the trimmed V and J ends, which lost 0 bases and 8 bases, there was a span of 12 bases. This chain's CDR3 is CASSLDGRAHEQFF. The CDR3 nucleotides are TGCGCCAGCAGCTTGGACGGCAGGGCTCATGAGCAGTTCTTC. Supplemented by reference TRBV5-1 and TRBJ2-1, the full variable domain reads KAGVTQTPRYLIKTRGQQVTLSCSPISGHRSVSWYQQTPGQGLQFLFEYFSETQRNKGNFPGRFSGRQFSNSRSEMNVSTLELGDSALYLCASSLDGRAHEQFFGPGTRLTVL.

The chain joins TRBV2 to TRBJ1-4, with 8 bases identical to TRBD1. This CDR3 contains 16 residues. Germline assignment: CDR1 SNHLY and CDR2 FYNNEI. The V and J ends lost 6 bases and 4 bases, in that order; junction bases with no gene match: 10. The CDR3 DNA sequence: TGTGCCAGCAGACTCTATCAGACAGGGGTTAATGAAAAACTGTTTTTT. It translates to CASRLYQTGVNEKLFF. Supplemented by reference TRBV2 and TRBJ1-4, the full variable domain reads EPEVTQTPSHQVTQMGQEVILRCVPISNHLYFYWYRQILGQKVEFLVSFYNNEISEKSEIFDDQFSVERPDGSNFTLKIRSTKLEDSAMYFCASRLYQTGVNEKLFFGSGTQLSVL.

The V call is TRBV14, the J call TRBJ2-4; TRBD1 agrees at 10 bases. V was pared by 1 base and J by 9 bases, with 0 bases of the junction left unmatched. This CDR3 has 13 residues. Germline V gene sequence: CDR1 SGHDN, CDR2 FVKESK. Here the CDR3 DNA reads TGTGCCAGCAGCCAAGGACAGGGGGCCATTCAGTACTTC. Its translation: CASSQGQGAIQYF. The variable domain in full, with the rest retrieved from reference TRBV14 and TRBJ2-4, is EAGVTQFPSHSVIEKGQTVTLRCDPISGHDNLYWYRRVMGKEIKFLLHFVKESKQDESGMPNNRFLAERTGGTYSTLKVQPAELEDSGVYFCASSQGQGAIQYFGAGTRLSVL.

Ten or more counts support this clone. The gene calls are TRBV6-2 or TRBV6-3 and TRBJ2-5, with TRBD2 matching 10 bases. CDR1 MNHEY and CDR2 SVGEGT come from the germline V gene. The trim removed 6 bases at V and 1 base at J, leaving 14 bases unmatched. CDR3 length: 18 residues. This CDR3 is CASSRPPGLAETQETQYF. The CDR3 coding sequence is TGTGCCAGCAGCCGACCTCCCGGACTAGCGGAAACCCAAGAGACCCAGTACTTC.

The V gene is TRBV12-2, the J gene TRBJ2-1; TRBD2 was called by the table and not checked on the DNA. TRBV12-2 is listed as a pseudogene. The CDR3 is 14 amino acids. The CDR3 protein is CASRRGLASYEQFF. The CDR3 nucleotides read TGTGCAAGTCGAAGGGGACTAGCTTCGTATGAGCAGTTCTTC.